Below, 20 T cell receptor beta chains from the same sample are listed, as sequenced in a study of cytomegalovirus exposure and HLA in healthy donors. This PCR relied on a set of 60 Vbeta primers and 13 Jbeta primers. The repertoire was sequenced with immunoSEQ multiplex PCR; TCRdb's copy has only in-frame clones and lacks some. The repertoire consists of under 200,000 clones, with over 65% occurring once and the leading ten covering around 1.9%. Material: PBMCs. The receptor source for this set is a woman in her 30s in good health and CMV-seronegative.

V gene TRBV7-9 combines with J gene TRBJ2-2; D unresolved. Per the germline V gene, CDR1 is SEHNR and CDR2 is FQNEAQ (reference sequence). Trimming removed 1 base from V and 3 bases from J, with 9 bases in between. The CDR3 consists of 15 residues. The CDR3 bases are TGTGCCAGCAGCTTAGTCCAGTCTTACACCGGGGAGCTGTTTTTT. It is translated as CASSLVQSYTGELFF.

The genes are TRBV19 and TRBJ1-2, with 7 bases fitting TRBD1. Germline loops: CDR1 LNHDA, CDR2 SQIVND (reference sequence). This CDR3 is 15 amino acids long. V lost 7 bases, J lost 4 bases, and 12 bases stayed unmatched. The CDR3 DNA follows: TGTGCCAGTACTCCAGACAGGGAAACCCTCTATGGCTACACCTTC. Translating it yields CASTPDRETLYGYTF.

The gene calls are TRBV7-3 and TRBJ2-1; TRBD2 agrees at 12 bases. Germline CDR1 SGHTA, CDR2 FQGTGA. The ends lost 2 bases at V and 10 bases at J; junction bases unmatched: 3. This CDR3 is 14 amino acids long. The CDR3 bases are TGTGCCAGCAGCTTAGAAGGACTAGCGGGGGAGCAGTTCTTC. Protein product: CASSLEGLAGEQFF.

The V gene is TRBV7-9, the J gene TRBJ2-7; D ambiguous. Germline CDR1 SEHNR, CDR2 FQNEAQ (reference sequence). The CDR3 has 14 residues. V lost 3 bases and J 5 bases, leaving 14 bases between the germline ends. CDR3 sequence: CASSFFAAENEQYF. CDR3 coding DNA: TGTGCCAGCAGCTTTTTCGCGGCGGAGAACGAGCAGTACTTC. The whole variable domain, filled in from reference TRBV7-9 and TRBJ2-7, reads DTGVSQNPRHKITKRGQNVTFRCDPISEHNRLYWYRQTLGQGPEFLTYFQNEAQLEKSRLLSDRFSAERPKGSFSTLEIQRTEQGDSAMYLCASSFFAAENEQYFGPGTRLTVT.

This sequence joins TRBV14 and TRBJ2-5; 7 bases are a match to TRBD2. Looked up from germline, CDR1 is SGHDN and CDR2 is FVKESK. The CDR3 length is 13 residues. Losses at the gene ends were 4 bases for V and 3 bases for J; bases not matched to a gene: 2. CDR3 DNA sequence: TGTGCCAGCAGCCCTCGGGGGGAAGAGACCCAGTACTTC. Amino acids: CASSPRGEETQYF.

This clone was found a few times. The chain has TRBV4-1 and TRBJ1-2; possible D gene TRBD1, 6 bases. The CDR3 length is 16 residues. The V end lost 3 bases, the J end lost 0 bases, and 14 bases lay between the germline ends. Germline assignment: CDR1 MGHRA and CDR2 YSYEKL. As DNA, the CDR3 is TGCGCCAGCAGCCAGCTTCGTCCAGGGGCTAACTATGGCTACACCTTC. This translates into CASSQLRPGANYGYTF.

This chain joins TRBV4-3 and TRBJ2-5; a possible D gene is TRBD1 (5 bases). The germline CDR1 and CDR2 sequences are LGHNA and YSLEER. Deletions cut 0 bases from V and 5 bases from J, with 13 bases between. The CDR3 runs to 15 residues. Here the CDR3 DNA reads TGCGCCAGCAGCCAAGAATTGGGCAGGGATGAGACCCAGTACTTC. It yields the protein CASSQELGRDETQYF.

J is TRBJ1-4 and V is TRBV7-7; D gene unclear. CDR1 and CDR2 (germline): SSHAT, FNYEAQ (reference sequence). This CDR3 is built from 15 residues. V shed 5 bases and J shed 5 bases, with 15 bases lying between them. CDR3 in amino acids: CASSPSSSANEKLFF. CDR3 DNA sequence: TGTGCCAGCAGCCCCAGCTCAAGCGCCAATGAAAAACTGTTTTTT.

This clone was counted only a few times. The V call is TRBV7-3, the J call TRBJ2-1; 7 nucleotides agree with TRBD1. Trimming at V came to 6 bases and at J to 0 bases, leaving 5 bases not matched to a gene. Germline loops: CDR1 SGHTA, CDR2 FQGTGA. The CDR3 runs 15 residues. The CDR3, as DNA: TGTGCCAGCAGTTCGGGACAGACCTCCTACAATGAGCAGTTCTTC. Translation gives CASSSGQTSYNEQFF.

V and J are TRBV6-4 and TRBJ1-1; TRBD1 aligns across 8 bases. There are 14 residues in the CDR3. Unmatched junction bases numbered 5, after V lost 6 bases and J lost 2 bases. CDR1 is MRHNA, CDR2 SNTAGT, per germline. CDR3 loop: CASSITGGNTEAFF. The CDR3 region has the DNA TGTGCCAGCAGCATCACAGGGGGTAACACTGAAGCTTTCTTT.

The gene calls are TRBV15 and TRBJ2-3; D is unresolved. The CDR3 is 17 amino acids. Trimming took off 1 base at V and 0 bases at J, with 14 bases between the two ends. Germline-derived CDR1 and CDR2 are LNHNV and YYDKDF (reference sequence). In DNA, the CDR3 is TGTGCCACCAGCAGAGCCCCGGTGCGGCCTAGCACAGATACGCAGTATTTT. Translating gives CATSRAPVRPSTDTQYF.

The CDR3, as DNA: TGCGCCAGCACCCGTGGGGGGGCCTTCAATGAGCAGTTCTTC. Its protein product is CASTRGGAFNEQFF. The chain combines TRBV5-1 with TRBJ2-1, with D perhaps TRBD2 (7 bases). The CDR3 contains 14 residues. The germline V gene has CDR1 SGHRS and CDR2 YFSETQ. V gave up 6 bases and J gave up 6 bases, with 16 bases separating them.

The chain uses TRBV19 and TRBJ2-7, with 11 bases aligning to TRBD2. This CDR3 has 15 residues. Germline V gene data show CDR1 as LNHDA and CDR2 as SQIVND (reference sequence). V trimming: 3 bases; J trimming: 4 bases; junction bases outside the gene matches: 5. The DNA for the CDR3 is TGTGCCAGTAGTATCACTAGCGGGAGTCTATACGAGCAGTACTTC. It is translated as CASSITSGSLYEQYF.

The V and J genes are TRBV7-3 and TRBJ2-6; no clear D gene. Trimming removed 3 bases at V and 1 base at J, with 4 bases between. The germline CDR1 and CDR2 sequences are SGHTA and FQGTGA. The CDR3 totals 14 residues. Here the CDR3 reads CASSLTSGANVLTF. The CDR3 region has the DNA TGTGCCAGCAGCTTGACATCTGGGGCCAACGTCCTGACTTTC.

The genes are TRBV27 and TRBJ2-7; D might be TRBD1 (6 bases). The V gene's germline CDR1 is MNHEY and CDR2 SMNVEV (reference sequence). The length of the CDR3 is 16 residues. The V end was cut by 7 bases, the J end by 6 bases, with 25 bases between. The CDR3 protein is CASTPWSRGPEGEQYF. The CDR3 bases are TGTGCCAGCACCCCTTGGTCCAGGGGTCCAGAAGGCGAGCAGTACTTC.

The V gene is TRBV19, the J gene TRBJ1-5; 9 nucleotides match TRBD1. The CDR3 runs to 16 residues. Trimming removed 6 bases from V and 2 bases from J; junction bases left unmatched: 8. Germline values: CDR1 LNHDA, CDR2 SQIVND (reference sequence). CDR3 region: CASREGQGFGNQPQHF. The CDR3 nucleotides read TGTGCCAGTAGAGAGGGACAGGGATTTGGCAATCAGCCCCAGCATTTT.

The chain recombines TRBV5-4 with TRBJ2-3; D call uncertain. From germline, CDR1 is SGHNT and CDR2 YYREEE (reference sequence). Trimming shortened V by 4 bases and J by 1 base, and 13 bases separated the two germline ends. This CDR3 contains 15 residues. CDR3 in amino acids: CASSLPAMRTDTQYF. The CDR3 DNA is TGTGCCAGCAGCCTACCCGCCATGCGCACAGATACGCAGTATTTT.

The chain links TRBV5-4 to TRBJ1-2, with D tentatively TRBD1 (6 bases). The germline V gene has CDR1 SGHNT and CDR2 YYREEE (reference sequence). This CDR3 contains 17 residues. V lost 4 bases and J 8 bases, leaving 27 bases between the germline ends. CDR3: CASSPDLVGGPGAGYTF. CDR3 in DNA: TGTGCCAGCAGCCCCGATTTGGTGGGGGGGCCGGGCGCAGGCTACACCTTC. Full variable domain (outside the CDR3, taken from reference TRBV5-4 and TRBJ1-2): ETGVTQSPTHLIKTRGQQVTLRCSSQSGHNTVSWYQQALGQGPQFIFQYYREEENGRGNFPPRFSGLQFPNYSSELNVNALELDDSALYLCASSPDLVGGPGAGYTFGSGTRLTVV.

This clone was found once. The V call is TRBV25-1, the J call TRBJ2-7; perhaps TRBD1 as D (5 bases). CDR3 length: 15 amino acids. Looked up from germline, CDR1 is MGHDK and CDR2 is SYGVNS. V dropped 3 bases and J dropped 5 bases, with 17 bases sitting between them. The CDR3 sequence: CASSEMEGNRHEQYF. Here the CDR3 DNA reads TGTGCCAGCAGTGAGATGGAAGGGAACAGGCACGAGCAGTACTTC.

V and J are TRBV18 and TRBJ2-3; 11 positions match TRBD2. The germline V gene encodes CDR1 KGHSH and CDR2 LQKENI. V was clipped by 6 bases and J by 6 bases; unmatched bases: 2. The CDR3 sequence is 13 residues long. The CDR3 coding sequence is TGTGCCAGCTCTGCTAGCGGGAGGGATACGCAGTATTTT. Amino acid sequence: CASSASGRDTQYF.